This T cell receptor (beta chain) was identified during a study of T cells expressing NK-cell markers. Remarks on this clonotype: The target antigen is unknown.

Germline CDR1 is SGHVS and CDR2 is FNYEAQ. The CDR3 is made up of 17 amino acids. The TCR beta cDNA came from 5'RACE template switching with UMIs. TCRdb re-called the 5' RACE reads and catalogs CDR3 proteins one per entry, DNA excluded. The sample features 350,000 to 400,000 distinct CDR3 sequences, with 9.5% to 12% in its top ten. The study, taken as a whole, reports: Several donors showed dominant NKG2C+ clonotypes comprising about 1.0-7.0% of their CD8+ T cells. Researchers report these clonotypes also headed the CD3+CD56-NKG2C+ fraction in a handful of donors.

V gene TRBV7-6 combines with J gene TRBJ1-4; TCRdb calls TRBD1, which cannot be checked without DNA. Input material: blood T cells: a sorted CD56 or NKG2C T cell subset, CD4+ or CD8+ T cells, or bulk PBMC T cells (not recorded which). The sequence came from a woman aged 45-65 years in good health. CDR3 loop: CASSLAGTGVGNEKLFF. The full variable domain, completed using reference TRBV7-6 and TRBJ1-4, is GAGVSQSPRYKVTKRGQDVALRCDPISGHVSLYWYRQALGQGPEFLTYFNYEAQQDKSGLPNDRFSAERPEGSISTLTIQRTEQRDSAMYRCASSLAGTGVGNEKLFFGSGTQLSVL.